This TCR beta chain was obtained from a study of blood T cell repertoires in COVID-19. At the level of the study: There were acute and convalescent COVID-19 samples, and they came from the United States, Italy and Spain. From T cells, B-cell-depleted T cells, or PBMCs came the material, which was cDNA or gDNA.

Per the original methods: Reference gene primers were amplified, and this amplification served to estimate nucleated cell counts. Assay: immunoSEQ multiplex PCR; the TCRdb copy retains only in-frame clones and omits some. V and J calls and clone size are as listed in that table; D and trimming were resolved from the DNA. The sample has approximately 220,000 clones, about 84% seen once. This CDR3 is built from 16 residues. Germline CDR1 and CDR2: SEHNR and FQNEAQ (reference sequence). The V and J ends lost 3 bases and 4 bases, in that order; junction bases with no gene match: 6. This TCR was recovered from a woman aged 80 or over with acute or convalescent COVID-19. The chain is built from TRBV7-9 and TRBJ1-3; 10 nucleotides match TRBD1. The sample was peripheral blood. CDR3 bases: TGTGCCAGCAGCTTCCGACAGGGGGCGAGAGGAAACACCATATATTTT. Its translation: CASSFRQGARGNTIYF.